Sequencing of this T cell receptor beta chain was carried out in a study of CD8 T cell repertoires and HIV-1 epitope variants. Turning to the study itself: T cells were stimulated with Twenty-five Gag and Nef peptides separately. Tested: three Gag epitope families, Nef HW9 and YT9.

A note on this clone: Its antigen is undetermined.

Libraries were prepared by immunoSEQ multiplex PCR; TCRdb keeps only in-frame clonotypes and omits some of them. In the table there are about 5,000 clones, 55% to 65% of which are singletons. Trimming shortened V by 0 bases and J by 1 base, and 15 bases separated the two germline ends. CDR3 length equals 17 residues. Germline V gives CDR1 SGHRS, CDR2 YFSETQ. The receptor was isolated from a male donor with HIV. The sequenced sample was cultured CD8+ T cells derived from PBMCs. The rearrangement links TRBV5-1 to TRBJ2-3; D perhaps matches TRBD1 (5 bases). Here the CDR3 DNA reads TGCGCCAGCAGCTTGGAGGGAACGGAAGGGGGCACAGATACGCAGTATTTT. Protein product: CASSLEGTEGGTDTQYF. Drawing the rest from reference TRBV5-1 and TRBJ2-3, the complete variable domain is KAGVTQTPRYLIKTRGQQVTLSCSPISGHRSVSWYQQTPGQGLQFLFEYFSETQRNKGNFPGRFSGRQFSNSRSEMNVSTLELGDSALYLCASSLEGTEGGTDTQYFGPGTRLTVL.